A single sample is the source of the 15 T cell receptor beta chains below, sequenced in a study of shared clonotypes between healthy human individuals. Produced via immunoSEQ multiplex PCR; TCRdb's table is partial and in-frame only. The data hold hundreds of thousands of clones, with 95% to 98% observed a single time. Naive-designated CD8 cells lacked CD45RO, were positively enriched for CCR7, and omitted terminally differentiated effector memory CD45RA+ cells. The sequenced sample consisted of naive CD8+ T cells sorted from blood. The source of these receptors is a young man in good health.

The chain joins TRBV21-1 to TRBJ2-7; the table's D call TRBD1 went unverified against the DNA. TRBV21-1 is noted as a pseudogene. This CDR3 region has 15 residues. CDR3 region: CASSKYTGSIYEQYF. The CDR3 DNA follows: TGTGCCAGCAGCAAATATACAGGGAGTATCTACGAGCAGTACTTC.

The chain couples TRBV18 to TRBJ2-7; 8 positions match TRBD1. J lost 5 bases, V lost 3 bases, and 12 bases had no gene match. Germline V gene sequence: CDR1 KGHSH, CDR2 LQKENI. The CDR3 has 16 amino acids. CDR3 sequence: CASSPPDRANLHEQYF. In DNA, the CDR3 is TGTGCCAGCTCACCTCCGGACAGGGCGAATCTACACGAGCAGTACTTC.

This chain joins TRBV29-1 and TRBJ2-1; no firm D call. V lost 7 bases, J lost 7 bases, and 11 bases lay in between. The germline V gene has CDR1 SQVTM and CDR2 ANQGSEA. The CDR3 is 11 residues long. CDR3 DNA sequence: TGCAGCGCCAAGGACCGGAATGAGCAGTTCTTC. It translates to CSAKDRNEQFF.

This sequence joins TRBV25-1 and TRBJ1-2; D is uncertain. CDR3 size: 11 residues. Germline values: CDR1 MGHDK, CDR2 SYGVNS. V was trimmed by 8 bases and J by 5 bases, leaving 9 bases between them. In DNA form, the CDR3 reads TGTGCCAGCCCGGACTTATATGGCTACACCTTC. Its translation: CASPDLYGYTF.

This chain uses TRBV29-1 with TRBJ2-3, with TRBD1 matching over 10 bases. Trimming removed 8 bases from V and 2 bases from J; junction bases left unmatched: 16. The CDR3 length is 17 residues. Germline loops: CDR1 SQVTM, CDR2 ANQGSEA. The CDR3 is CSLGQGSTSGFTDTQYF. The CDR3, as DNA: TGCAGCCTGGGACAGGGGTCCACCTCCGGGTTCACAGATACGCAGTATTTT.

The chain has TRBV10-3 and TRBJ2-7; the D call may be TRBD1 or TRBD2 (5 bases each). The CDR3 has 17 residues. Germline-derived CDR1 and CDR2 are ENHRY and SYGVKD. The V end lost 9 bases, the J end lost 3 bases, and 27 bases lay between the germline ends. The CDR3 protein is CAMGVGPPESLNYEQYF. DNA for the CDR3: TGTGCCATGGGGGTTGGACCTCCAGAATCCCTCAACTACGAGCAGTACTTC.

V and J are TRBV6-5 and TRBJ1-5; 7 nucleotides match TRBD1. CDR3 length equals 15 residues. V dropped 7 bases and J dropped 1; count of bases not matched to a gene: 7. Germline V gives CDR1 MNHEY, CDR2 SVGAGI. Here the CDR3 reads CASKPQGVSNQPQHF. Here the CDR3 DNA reads TGTGCCAGCAAACCGCAGGGGGTAAGCAATCAGCCCCAGCATTTT.

The chain carries TRBV18 and TRBJ2-7; a weak D match, TRBD1 (5 bases). The germline V and J ends were trimmed by 4 bases and 1 base, with 8 bases remaining between them. There are 13 residues in the CDR3. Germline CDR1 reads KGHSH; CDR2 reads LQKENI. CDR3 sequence reads: CASSQDRSYEQYF. As DNA, the CDR3 is TGTGCCAGCTCACAAGACAGATCCTACGAGCAGTACTTC. Based on the CDR3 plus reference TRBV18 and TRBJ2-7, the full variable domain is NAGVMQNPRHLVRRRGQEARLRCSPMKGHSHVYWYRQLPEEGLKFMVYLQKENIIDESGMPKERFSAEFPKEGPSILRIQQVVRGDSAAYFCASSQDRSYEQYFGPGTRLTVT.

J is TRBJ2-7 and V is TRBV9, with D perhaps matching TRBD1 or TRBD2 (5 bases each). The CDR3 totals 16 residues. V lost 0 bases and J 4 bases, leaving 17 bases between the germline ends. Germline V gives CDR1 SGDLS, CDR2 YYNGEE. The CDR3 loop is CASSVAGTPNPYEQYF. In DNA, the CDR3 is TGTGCCAGCAGCGTAGCCGGGACCCCGAACCCATACGAGCAGTACTTC.

This chain uses TRBV7-2 with TRBJ2-1; D assignment may be TRBD1 or TRBD2 (5 bases each). Trimming took 1 base from V and 2 from J, leaving 12 bases between them. From germline, CDR1 is SGHTA and CDR2 FQGNSA. This CDR3 comprises 16 residues. CDR3 loop: CASSLVIEGTYNEQFF. CDR3 DNA: TGTGCCAGCAGCTTAGTGATAGAGGGGACCTACAATGAGCAGTTCTTC.

The CDR3 sequence is CATSRSRGGAEETQYF. In DNA form, the CDR3 reads TGTGCCACCAGCAGATCCAGAGGCGGTGCGGAGGAGACCCAGTACTTC. J is TRBJ2-5 and V is TRBV15, with D unresolved. Germline V gene sequence: CDR1 LNHNV, CDR2 YYDKDF (reference sequence). The CDR3 runs to 16 residues. The V and J ends lost 2 bases and 5 bases respectively, with 18 bases between them.

This chain uses TRBV6-4 with TRBJ2-7, with TRBD2 matching over 7 bases. Germline values: CDR1 MRHNA, CDR2 SNTAGT. This CDR3 is built from 14 residues. The CDR3 is CANPTSEAKYEQYF. DNA of the CDR3: TGTGCGAACCCCACTAGCGAGGCGAAGTACGAGCAGTACTTC.

The gene calls are TRBV15 and TRBJ2-3; 8 bases agree with TRBD2. Losses at the gene ends were 3 bases for V and 4 bases for J; bases not matched to a gene: 6. The CDR3 is made up of 15 amino acids. Germline CDR1 LNHNV, CDR2 YYDKDF (reference sequence). The CDR3, as DNA: TGTGCCACCAGCAGGGGCAGCGGGAGCTCAGATACGCAGTATTTT. Its translation: CATSRGSGSSDTQYF.

The chain couples TRBV10-3 to TRBJ2-1, with 10 bases identical to TRBD2. Germline-derived CDR1 and CDR2 are ENHRY and SYGVKD. The length of the CDR3 is 16 residues. Losses at the gene ends were 2 bases for V and 8 bases for J; bases not matched to a gene: 9. In nucleotides, the CDR3 is TGTGCCATCAGTGAGGTCCTAGCGGGAGATTTCTATGAGCAGTTCTTC. Amino acids: CAISEVLAGDFYEQFF.

This clone occurred once. The chain combines TRBV27 with TRBJ2-1, with no clear D. The CDR3 totals 13 residues. Germline loops: CDR1 MNHEY, CDR2 SMNVEV (reference sequence). V gave up 4 bases and J gave up 3 bases, with 7 bases separating them. CDR3 DNA sequence: TGTGCCAGCAGTTCTCGCTTCTACAATGAGCAGTTCTTC. This sequence encodes CASSSRFYNEQFF.